The TCR beta chain described here comes from a study of molecular identifiers for immune sequencing clone quantification. General observations from the study: Among effectors, clones above 20 RNA copies held over 98% of molecules; among naive cells, under 1%.

Both previously described methods and listed TCR primers were employed to make bulk TCR libraries. TCRdb called the PCR reads again in MiXCR, with one record for every CDR3 protein. Of some 320,000 distinct CDR3 sequences listed, roughly a quarter are singletons. This clonotype appeared a few times. Its cognate antigen is unknown. The sequenced sample consisted of naive CD8+ T cells from blood, with Jurkat cell RNA spiked in. This sample's subset: FACS-sorted CD8+CD4-CCR7+CD45RA+ naive T cells. This TCR came from a human donor in good health. Some libraries in this study had Jurkat cell RNA spiked in.

The DNA for the CDR3 is TGTGCCAGCAGCTCCGGACAGCACCGACGTATTGAAGCTTTCTTT. Protein: CASSSGQHRRIEAFF. The chain carries TRBV11-2 and TRBJ1-1, with D possibly matching TRBD1 (6 bases). Trimming cost V 4 bases and J 7 bases, with 19 bases left between them. There are 15 residues in the CDR3. Germline lookup yields CDR1 SGHAT and CDR2 FQNNGV.